The present T cell receptor beta chain was sequenced within a study of human T cells and chemical hapten exposure. Study as a whole: Small pooled library volume differences chiefly drove per-sample TCR yield variation.

Noted time point: patch test 3, about 24 weeks after DPC sensitization. Treatment denoted: therapeutic diphenylcyclopropenone sensitization with weekly scalp DPC. Study findings and constraints: Expanded TCR counts at PT1 were positively correlated with the patch test score.

About this clonotype: The antigen is unknown.

In TCRdb, the RACE reads were re-called with MiXCR into one record per CDR3 protein. Here the sample spans approximately 88,000 distinct CDR3 sequences, about an eighth being singletons. There are 12 residues in the CDR3. The germline V gene encodes CDR1 SQVTM and CDR2 ANQGSEA. The V gene lost 6 bases and the J gene lost 8 bases, with 16 bases spanning the gap. This TCR was sampled from a woman between 45 and 65 years old with alopecia areata. Some clones in this sample may be carry-over from other donors' samples. This sequence joins TRBV29-1 and TRBJ1-1; D is possibly TRBD1 (5 bases). The material was whole blood, obtained in connection with sensitization to the hapten diphenylcyclopropenone (DPC). Here the CDR3 reads CSVAGFEAEAFF. CDR3 bases: TGCAGCGTCGCAGGGTTCGAGGCCGAAGCTTTCTTT.